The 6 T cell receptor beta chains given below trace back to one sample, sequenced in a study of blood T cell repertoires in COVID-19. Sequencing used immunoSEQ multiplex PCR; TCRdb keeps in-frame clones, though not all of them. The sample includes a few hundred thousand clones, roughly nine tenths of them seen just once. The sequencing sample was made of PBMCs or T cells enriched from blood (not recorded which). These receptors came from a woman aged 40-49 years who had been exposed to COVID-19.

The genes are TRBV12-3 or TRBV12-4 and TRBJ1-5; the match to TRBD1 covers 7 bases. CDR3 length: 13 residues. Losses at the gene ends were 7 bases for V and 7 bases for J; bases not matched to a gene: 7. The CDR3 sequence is CASTDREGQPQHF. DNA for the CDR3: TGTGCCAGCACTGACAGGGAAGGACAGCCCCAGCATTTT.

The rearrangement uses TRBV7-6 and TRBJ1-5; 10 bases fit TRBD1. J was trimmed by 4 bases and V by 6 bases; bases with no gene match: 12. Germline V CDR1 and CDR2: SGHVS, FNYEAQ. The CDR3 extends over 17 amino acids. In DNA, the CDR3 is TGTGCCAGCAGTCCTAGGGGAGGACAGGGGGGAAATCAGCCCCAGCATTTT. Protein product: CASSPRGGQGGNQPQHF.

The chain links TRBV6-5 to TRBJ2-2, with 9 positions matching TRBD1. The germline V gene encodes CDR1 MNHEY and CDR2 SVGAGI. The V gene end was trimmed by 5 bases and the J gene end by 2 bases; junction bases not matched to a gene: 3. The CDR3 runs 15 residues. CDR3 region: CASSPTGGNTGELFF. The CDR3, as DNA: TGTGCCAGCAGTCCTACAGGGGGCAACACCGGGGAGCTGTTTTTT.

The chain's CDR3 is CASITSGDRGDEQYF. In DNA, the CDR3 is TGCGCCAGCATTACTAGCGGGGATAGGGGCGACGAGCAGTACTTC. This chain joins TRBV10-1 and TRBJ2-7, with 10 bases that match TRBD2. This CDR3 comprises 15 residues. Per germline, CDR1 WNHNN and CDR2 SYGVQD (reference sequence). V lost 7 bases and J lost 5; bases outside the gene matches: 11.

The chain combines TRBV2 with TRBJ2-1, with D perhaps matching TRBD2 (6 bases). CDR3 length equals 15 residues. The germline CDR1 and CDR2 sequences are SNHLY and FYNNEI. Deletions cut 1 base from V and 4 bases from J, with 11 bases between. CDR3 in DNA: TGTGCCAGCAGTGAAGGGACTAATAAATACAATGAGCAGTTCTTC. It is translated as CASSEGTNKYNEQFF.

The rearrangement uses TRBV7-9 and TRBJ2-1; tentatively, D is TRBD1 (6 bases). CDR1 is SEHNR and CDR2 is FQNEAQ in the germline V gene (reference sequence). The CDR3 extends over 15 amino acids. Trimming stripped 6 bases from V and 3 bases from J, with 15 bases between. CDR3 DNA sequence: TGTGCCAGCAGTCTGATTCGACAGGTCTACAATGAGCAGTTCTTC. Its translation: CASSLIRQVYNEQFF. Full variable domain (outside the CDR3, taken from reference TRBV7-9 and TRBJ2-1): DTGVSQNPRHKITKRGQNVTFRCDPISEHNRLYWYRQTLGQGPEFLTYFQNEAQLEKSRLLSDRFSAERPKGSFSTLEIQRTEQGDSAMYLCASSLIRQVYNEQFFGPGTRLTVL.